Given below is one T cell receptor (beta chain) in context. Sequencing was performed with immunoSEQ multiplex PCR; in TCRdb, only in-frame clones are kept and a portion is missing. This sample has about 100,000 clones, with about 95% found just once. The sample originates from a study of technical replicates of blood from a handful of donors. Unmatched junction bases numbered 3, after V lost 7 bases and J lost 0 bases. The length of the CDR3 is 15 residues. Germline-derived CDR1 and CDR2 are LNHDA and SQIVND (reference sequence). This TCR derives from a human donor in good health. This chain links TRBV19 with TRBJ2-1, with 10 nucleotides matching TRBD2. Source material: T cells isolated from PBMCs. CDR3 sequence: CASKPSGSSYNEQFF. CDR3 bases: TGTGCCAGTAAACCTAGCGGGAGCTCCTACAATGAGCAGTTCTTC.